This T cell receptor (beta chain) was documented in a study of radiation and T cells in renal cell carcinoma. The wider study: Nephrectomy followed 15 Gy stereotactic body radiation by 4 weeks.

Findings and limits, study-wide: From baseline, blood top tumor clonotypes peaked at 2 weeks post-radiation.

Time point in this sample: blood 2 weeks post-SBRT. Treatment defined: 15 Gy SBRT to primary tumor, nephrectomy 4 weeks later. The patient's renal cell carcinoma had clear cell pathology. Profiled with immunoSEQ multiplex PCR; TCRdb holds only in-frame clones, not every one. The sample has 95,000 to 150,000 clones; around 85% are singletons. This CDR3 is 14 amino acids long. The J segment lost 6 bases and the V segment lost 0 bases, leaving 2 bases of the junction unmatched. Germline V gene sequence: CDR1 MNHEY, CDR2 SVGAGI. Of note for this clone: What it binds is unknown.

This TCR derives from a man aged 45-60 years with renal cell carcinoma. This chain uses TRBV6-5 with TRBJ2-7; TRBD1 matches at 10 bases. The sample in question was blood, obtained from a patient whose treatment included radiotherapy and nephrectomy. CDR3 coding DNA: TGTGCCAGCAGTTACTCGACAGGGGGCGGCGAGCAGTACTTC. It specifies CASSYSTGGGEQYF.